This entry lists 8 T cell receptor beta chains sequenced from one sample in a study of cytomegalovirus exposure and HLA in healthy donors. Researchers ran the PCR with 60 Vbeta and 13 Jbeta primers. Measured with immunoSEQ multiplex PCR; TCRdb has only the in-frame clones, and not every one. The data contain about 160,000 clones, approximately 80% of them singletons. Specimen: PBMCs. Source of these receptors: a woman in her forties or fifties in good health and CMV-seropositive.

A single count supports this clone. The J gene is TRBJ2-1, the V gene TRBV27, with unresolved D. The CDR3 spans 11 residues. Looked up from germline, CDR1 is MNHEY and CDR2 is SMNVEV (reference sequence). With 6 bases removed from V and 7 bases from J, the gap between germline ends came to 7 bases. Here the CDR3 DNA reads TGTGCCAGCAGGGAGACGAATGAGCAGTTCTTC. It yields the protein CASRETNEQFF.

The chain carries TRBV11-2 and TRBJ2-5; the D is unclear. In germline, CDR1 is SGHAT, CDR2 FQNNGV. This CDR3 has 15 amino acids. V lost 0 bases and J lost 1, with 9 bases in between. The CDR3 loop is CASSLEVYGQETQYF. CDR3 DNA: TGTGCCAGCAGCTTAGAGGTTTACGGCCAAGAGACCCAGTACTTC.

A remark on this clone: At one boundary the junction diverges from the germline segment, which might be a read error. Within the sample, other DNA sequences also encode this same CDR3. The chain recombines TRBV29-1 with TRBJ2-1; TRBD1 agrees at 12 bases. The length of the CDR3 is 14 residues. Per germline, CDR1 SQVTM and CDR2 ANQGSEA. The CDR3 here is CSVEGQGAYNEQFF. CDR3 coding DNA: TGCAGCGTTGAGGGACAGGGGGCGTACAATGAACAGTTCTTC.

The chain is built from TRBV7-6 and TRBJ2-5; TRBD1 matches 9 bases. Unmatched junction bases numbered 13, after V lost 6 bases and J lost 2 bases. Germline CDR1 and CDR2: SGHVS and FNYEAQ. CDR3 length: 17 amino acids. CDR3 residues: CASRGPILTGGQETQYF. The CDR3 nucleotides are TGTGCCAGCAGGGGACCGATCTTGACAGGGGGTCAAGAGACCCAGTACTTC.

CDR3 amino acids: CASSRTGTGRWTEAFF. The CDR3 DNA follows: TGTGCCAGCAGCCGGACAGGGACCGGCAGATGGACTGAAGCTTTCTTT. The V gene is TRBV14, the J gene TRBJ1-1; 8 bases are shared with TRBD1. V was clipped by 4 bases and J by 5 bases; unmatched bases: 12. Germline CDR1 reads SGHDN; CDR2 reads FVKESK. This CDR3 contains 16 residues.

This clone came up a few times. J is TRBJ1-2 and V is TRBV19, with 10 bases matching TRBD1. Germline lookup yields CDR1 LNHDA and CDR2 SQIVND (reference sequence). With 6 bases clipped from V and 4 bases from J, the junction kept 2 bases outside the gene matches. The CDR3 is 13 residues long. Here the CDR3 DNA reads TGTGCCAGTAGAGGACAGGGGGGCTATGGCTACACCTTC. The encoded protein is CASRGQGGYGYTF.

V is TRBV5-1 and J is TRBJ2-7, with 8 bases lining up with TRBD2. This CDR3 contains 15 residues. Per germline, CDR1 SGHRS and CDR2 YFSETQ. J was trimmed by 3 bases and V by 4 bases; bases with no gene match: 9. The CDR3 nucleotides are TGCGCCAGCAGCCCGGCGGGGGGAGTCGTCTACGAGCAGTACTTC. It codes for CASSPAGGVVYEQYF.

This sequence joins TRBV6-6 and TRBJ1-3; the D is unclear. The CDR3 covers 15 residues. Trimming pared 0 bases from V and 1 base from J, leaving 7 bases between. The germline V gene encodes CDR1 MNHNY and CDR2 SVGAGI (reference sequence). The CDR3 spells CASSYSTGSGNTIYF. The CDR3, as DNA: TGTGCCAGCAGTTACTCAACCGGGTCTGGAAACACCATATATTTT.